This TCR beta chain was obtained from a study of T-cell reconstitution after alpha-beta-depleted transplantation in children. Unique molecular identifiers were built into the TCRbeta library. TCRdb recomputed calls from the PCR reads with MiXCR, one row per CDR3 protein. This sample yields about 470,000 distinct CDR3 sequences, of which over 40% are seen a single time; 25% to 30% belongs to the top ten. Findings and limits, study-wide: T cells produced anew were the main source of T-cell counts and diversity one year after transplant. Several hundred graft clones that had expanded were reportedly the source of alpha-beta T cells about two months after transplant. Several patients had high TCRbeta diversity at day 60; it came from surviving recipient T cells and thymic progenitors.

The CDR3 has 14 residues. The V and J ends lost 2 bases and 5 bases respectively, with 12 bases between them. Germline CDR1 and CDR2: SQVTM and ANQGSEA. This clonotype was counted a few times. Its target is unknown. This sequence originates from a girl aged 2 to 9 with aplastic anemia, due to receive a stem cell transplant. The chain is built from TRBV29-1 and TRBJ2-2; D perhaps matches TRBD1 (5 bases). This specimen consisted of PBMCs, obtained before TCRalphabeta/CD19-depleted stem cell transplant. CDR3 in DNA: TGCAGCGTTGAAAGGCAGGGCTTGACCGGGGAGCTGTTTTTT. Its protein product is CSVERQGLTGELFF.